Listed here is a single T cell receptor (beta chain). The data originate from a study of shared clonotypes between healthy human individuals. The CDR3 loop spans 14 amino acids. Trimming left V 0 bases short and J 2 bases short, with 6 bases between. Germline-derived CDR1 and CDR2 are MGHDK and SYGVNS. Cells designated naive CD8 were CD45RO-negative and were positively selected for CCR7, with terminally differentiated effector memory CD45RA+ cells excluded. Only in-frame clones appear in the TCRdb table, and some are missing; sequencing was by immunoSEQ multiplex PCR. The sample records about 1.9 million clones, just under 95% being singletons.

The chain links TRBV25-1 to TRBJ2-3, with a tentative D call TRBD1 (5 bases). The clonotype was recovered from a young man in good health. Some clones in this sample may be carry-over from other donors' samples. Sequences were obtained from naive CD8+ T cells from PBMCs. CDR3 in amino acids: CASSEYRDTDTQYF. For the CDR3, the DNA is TGTGCCAGCAGTGAATACAGGGACACAGATACGCAGTATTTT.